The sequence of this T cell receptor (beta chain) was determined in a study of response to subunit inactivated influenza vaccine. In this sample, this clonotype turned up a few times. Its target is unknown. Whole-study results and caveats: Few new T cells, the authors suggested, are recruited by each seasonal influenza vaccination.

TCRdb ran MiXCR on the RT-PCR reads and lists one entry per CDR3 protein. The table shows hundreds of thousands of distinct CDR3 sequences, with 11% to 15% occurring only once. The input for sequencing was PBMCs from blood, taken 14 to 15 days before vaccination. The TCR sequence derives from a man aged 45-60 years who received an inactivated influenza vaccine.

The CDR3 loop is CASSRLGKETQYF. The CDR3 DNA reads as TGTGCCAGCAGCCGCCTTGGGAAAGAGACCCAGTACTTC. The chain recombines TRBV6-6 with TRBJ2-5, with D uncertain. V was shortened by 6 bases and J by 3 bases, with 11 bases between the two germline ends. Germline assignment: CDR1 MNHNY and CDR2 SVGAGI (reference sequence). The CDR3 loop spans 13 amino acids.